A single sample gave rise to the 29 T cell receptor beta chains below, sequenced in a study of shared clonotypes between healthy human individuals. The protocol was immunoSEQ multiplex PCR, while the TCRdb copy is restricted to in-frame clones and leaves out a portion. The sample holds some 2 million clones, about 95% seen once. Naivety among CD8 cells was defined by CD45RO negativity and positive CCR7 selection, thereby excluding terminally differentiated effector memory CD45RA+ cells. Sequenced material: naive CD8+ T cells sorted from blood. These receptors all stem from a man aged 18-30 years in good health.

The chain links TRBV4-3 to TRBJ2-1, with a weak D call TRBD2 (6 bases). Germline V gives CDR1 LGHNA, CDR2 YSLEER. Trimming removed 0 bases at V and 9 bases at J, with 18 bases between. This CDR3 contains 16 residues. The CDR3 region has the DNA TGCGCCAGCAGCCAAGATCTTACGGGAGTGATAGGTGAGCAGTTCTTC. It translates to CASSQDLTGVIGEQFF.

This clone was picked up one time. The rearrangement joins TRBV27 to TRBJ1-1; no clear D gene. The CDR3 sequence is 13 residues long. The V end was cut by 7 bases, the J end by 0 bases, with 9 bases between. Germline CDR1 is MNHEY and CDR2 is SMNVEV (reference sequence). The CDR3 here is CASTPRLNTEAFF. The CDR3 DNA follows: TGTGCCAGCACTCCGAGACTGAACACTGAAGCTTTCTTT.

The rearrangement uses TRBV10-2 and TRBJ2-3, with D possibly being TRBD2 (5 bases). V lost 4 bases, J lost 0 bases, and 11 bases lay in between. Germline CDR1 reads WSHSY; CDR2 reads SAAADI. CDR3 length: 15 residues. The CDR3 coding sequence is TGCGCCAGCAGTGGTGAAGCGGCCAGCACAGATACGCAGTATTTT. Translation gives CASSGEAASTDTQYF.

The chain is built from TRBV5-4 and TRBJ2-1; unclear D gene. Trimming stripped 0 bases from V and 10 bases from J, with 8 bases between. In germline, CDR1 is SGHNT, CDR2 YYREEE (reference sequence). There are 12 residues in the CDR3. The CDR3, as DNA: TGTGCCAGCAGCTTGGACGCAAGAGAGCAGTTCTTC. Protein: CASSLDAREQFF.

This chain links TRBV30 with TRBJ2-1; 7 positions agree with TRBD2. Germline V gives CDR1 GTSNPN, CDR2 SVGIG (reference sequence). This CDR3 has 13 amino acids. The J segment lost 9 bases and the V segment lost 0 bases, leaving 5 bases of the junction unmatched. CDR3 protein: CAWSVGLETEQFF. CDR3 coding DNA: TGTGCCTGGAGTGTAGGACTAGAAACTGAGCAGTTCTTC.

This clone came up once. The identical CDR3 is also encoded by other nucleotide sequences in the sample. This CDR3 reads CASSRGGGNTEAFF. The CDR3 region has the DNA TGTGCCAGCAGCAGAGGTGGGGGGAACACTGAAGCTTTCTTT. This chain uses TRBV5-4 with TRBJ1-1; TRBD1 might be the D (5 bases). CDR1 and CDR2 (germline): SGHNT, YYREEE (reference sequence). Trimming took 4 bases from V and 1 from J, leaving 11 bases between them. This CDR3 is built from 14 residues.

The chain couples TRBV27 to TRBJ2-1, with D maybe TRBD1 (5 bases). Germline values: CDR1 MNHEY, CDR2 SMNVEV (reference sequence). This CDR3 spans 12 amino acids. V shed 0 bases and J shed 12 bases, with 9 bases lying between them. The CDR3: CASSLSGQGQFF. The CDR3 DNA is TGTGCCAGCAGTTTATCTGGGCAGGGGCAGTTCTTC.

This clone was seen only a few times. The V and J genes are TRBV6-5 and TRBJ1-3; no clear D. The CDR3 is 16 residues long. V was pared by 0 bases and J by 2 bases, with 11 bases between. CDR1 is MNHEY, CDR2 SVGAGI, per germline. Written as DNA, the CDR3 is TGTGCCAGCAGTTACTCGGAGGGAATTGCTGGAAACACCATATATTTT. Its translation is CASSYSEGIAGNTIYF.

For this clone: The sample has other DNA sequences that encode this CDR3 too. V gene TRBV13 combines with J gene TRBJ2-3; D unclear. V was shortened by 0 bases and J by 4 bases, with 2 bases between the two germline ends. The CDR3 sequence is 12 residues long. Per germline, CDR1 PRHDT and CDR2 FYEKMQ (reference sequence). Written as DNA, the CDR3 is TGTGCCAGCAGCTTAGGAGCAGATACGCAGTATTTT. It codes for CASSLGADTQYF.

The CDR3 is CASSPGQGAGYNEQFF. The CDR3 DNA follows: TGTGCCAGCAGCCCGGGACAGGGGGCGGGCTACAATGAGCAGTTCTTC. J is TRBJ2-1 and V is TRBV5-6; 12 nucleotides line up with TRBD1. CDR1 is SGHDT, CDR2 YYEEEE, per germline. This CDR3 contains 16 residues. V was pared by 4 bases and J by 3 bases, with 5 bases of the junction left unmatched.

This clone was seen more than once but under ten times. The rearrangement links TRBV2 to TRBJ1-1; D remains ambiguous. This CDR3 contains 12 residues. Germline V gene lookup returns CDR1 SNHLY and CDR2 FYNNEI. Trimming removed 6 bases from V and 1 base from J, with 6 bases in between. The CDR3 sequence is CASRSGNTEAFF. In DNA, the CDR3 is TGTGCCAGCAGAAGCGGGAACACTGAAGCTTTCTTT. Variable domain in full (rest from reference TRBV2 and TRBJ1-1): EPEVTQTPSHQVTQMGQEVILRCVPISNHLYFYWYRQILGQKVEFLVSFYNNEISEKSEIFDDQFSVERPDGSNFTLKIRSTKLEDSAMYFCASRSGNTEAFFGQGTRLTVV.

To note about this clone: Other DNA sequences in this specimen translate into the identical CDR3. The CDR3 DNA reads TGCGCCAGCAGCCAAGACCGCGGGCCTGGAAACACCATATATTTT. Encoded protein: CASSQDRGPGNTIYF. The chain uses TRBV4-3 and TRBJ1-3; D gene ambiguous. The CDR3 totals 15 residues. CDR1 and CDR2 (germline): LGHNA, YSLEER. V lost 0 bases, J lost 2 bases, and 8 bases lay in between.

The chain recombines TRBV30 with TRBJ1-1, with D unclear. Germline V lookup: CDR1 GTSNPN, CDR2 SVGIG (reference sequence). V was pared by 3 bases and J by 8 bases, with 16 bases between. The CDR3 runs 13 residues. The chain's CDR3 is CAWRDPADLEAFF. Written as DNA, the CDR3 is TGTGCCTGGAGAGACCCAGCGGATTTAGAAGCTTTCTTT.

The chain combines TRBV5-6 with TRBJ2-7; 8 nucleotides line up with TRBD2. CDR1 and CDR2 (germline): SGHDT, YYEEEE. The CDR3 extends over 14 amino acids. Losses at the gene ends were 3 bases for V and 3 bases for J; bases not matched to a gene: 5. This CDR3 is CASSSEGLVYEQYF. In nucleotides, the CDR3 is TGTGCCAGCAGCTCAGAGGGACTAGTCTACGAGCAGTACTTC.

The genes are TRBV13 and TRBJ1-4, with TRBD1 identical over 9 bases. Germline CDR1 PRHDT, CDR2 FYEKMQ (reference sequence). J lost 3 bases, V lost 5 bases, and 10 bases had no gene match. The CDR3 sequence is 17 residues long. The CDR3 region is CASSLGTGTAANEKLFF. CDR3 coding DNA: TGTGCCAGCAGCCTCGGGACAGGGACGGCAGCTAATGAAAAACTGTTTTTT.

CDR3 coding DNA: TGTGCCAGCAGCGACTGGCAGGGGTTATACGAGCAGTACTTC. Its protein is CASSDWQGLYEQYF. The chain links TRBV11-2 to TRBJ2-7; weak D call: TRBD1 (6 bases). V was trimmed by 5 bases and J by 4 bases, leaving 15 bases between them. This CDR3 is built from 14 residues. Germline V gene lookup returns CDR1 SGHAT and CDR2 FQNNGV.

Comments on this clone: Other nucleotide sequences in the sample specify the same CDR3. This chain links TRBV30 with TRBJ1-1; D unresolved. Trimming stripped 0 bases from V and 2 bases from J, with 7 bases between. The CDR3 totals 13 residues. Germline V gives CDR1 GTSNPN, CDR2 SVGIG (reference sequence). The CDR3 loop is CAWSVSVNTEAFF. In DNA form, the CDR3 reads TGTGCCTGGAGTGTTTCCGTTAACACTGAAGCTTTCTTT.

The V call is TRBV4-1, the J call TRBJ1-2, with D uncertain. V lost 1 base and J 5 bases, leaving 11 bases between the germline ends. CDR3 length: 14 amino acids. The V gene's germline CDR1 is MGHRA and CDR2 YSYEKL. This CDR3 is CASSQGYGLYGYTF. Here the CDR3 DNA reads TGCGCCAGCAGCCAAGGGTACGGCCTATATGGCTACACCTTC.

This clone was detected only a few times. The V gene is TRBV19, the J gene TRBJ1-5, with D perhaps matching TRBD1 (6 bases). V lost 6 bases to trimming and J lost 0 bases, with 9 bases between them. This CDR3 has 14 amino acids. CDR1 is LNHDA and CDR2 is SQIVND in the germline V gene (reference sequence). The CDR3 region is CASRRGDSNQPQHF. The CDR3 bases are TGTGCCAGTAGGAGGGGGGATAGCAATCAGCCCCAGCATTTT.

The rearrangement uses TRBV7-9 and TRBJ2-3; no clear D gene. Per germline, CDR1 SEHNR and CDR2 FQNEAQ (reference sequence). V was trimmed by 5 bases and J by 5 bases, leaving 8 bases between them. The CDR3 is 12 amino acids. This CDR3 reads CASSPHRDTQYF. DNA of the CDR3: TGTGCCAGCAGCCCCCACCGAGATACGCAGTATTTT.

V and J are TRBV25-1 and TRBJ2-1; TRBD1 is a possible D gene (5 bases). CDR3 length: 12 amino acids. CDR1 MGHDK and CDR2 SYGVNS come from the germline V gene. V dropped 6 bases and J dropped 4 bases, with 7 bases sitting between them. The CDR3 DNA follows: TGTGCCAGCAGCCAGGGATACAATGAGCAGTTCTTC. Its protein is CASSQGYNEQFF.

This clone was detected a few times. The gene calls are TRBV19 and TRBJ2-3, with a tentative D call TRBD2 (6 bases). The length of the CDR3 is 13 residues. The V end was cut by 11 bases, the J end by 11 bases, with 23 bases between. Germline CDR1 and CDR2: LNHDA and SQIVND (reference sequence). The CDR3: CASQAKRATQQYF. As DNA, the CDR3 is TGTGCCTCCCAGGCTAAGCGGGCCACTCAGCAGTATTTT. The whole variable domain, remainder taken from reference TRBV19 and TRBJ2-3, is DGGITQSPKYLFRKEGQNVTLSCEQNLNHDAMYWYRQDPGQGLRLIYYSQIVNDFQKGDIAEGYSVSREKKESFPLTVTSAQKNPTAFYLCASQAKRATQQYFGPGTRLTVL.

The chain carries TRBV4-1 and TRBJ1-4; 9 bases are a match to TRBD1. After removal of 1 base from V and 8 bases from J, the junction contained 8 bases not matched to a gene. Germline V gene sequence: CDR1 MGHRA, CDR2 YSYEKL. CDR3 length: 16 residues. The CDR3 protein is CASSQVLGTGKEKLFF. In DNA, the CDR3 is TGCGCCAGCAGCCAAGTACTGGGGACAGGGAAAGAAAAACTGTTTTTT.

The table lists this clone with a count of one. The chain joins TRBV5-4 to TRBJ2-2; no clear D gene. The V gene lost 2 bases and the J gene lost 2 bases, with 19 bases spanning the gap. This CDR3 is 18 amino acids long. Per germline, CDR1 SGHNT and CDR2 YYREEE (reference sequence). DNA for the CDR3: TGTGCCAGCAGCTTAGACTGGCAACCAACCCTTAACACCGGGGAGCTGTTTTTT. It encodes CASSLDWQPTLNTGELFF.

The CDR3 nucleotides are TGTGCCAGCATGCCTGGGGGCACCGGGGAGCTGTTTTTT. It yields the protein CASMPGGTGELFF. The chain uses TRBV6-5 and TRBJ2-2, with D perhaps matching TRBD1 or TRBD2 (5 bases each). Per the germline V gene, CDR1 is MNHEY and CDR2 is SVGAGI. This CDR3 region has 13 residues. V dropped 7 bases and J dropped 4 bases, with 10 bases sitting between them.

Comments on this clone: Other DNA sequences from this sample encode an identical CDR3 as well. The rearrangement joins TRBV9 to TRBJ2-7; D tentatively reads TRBD1 or TRBD2 (5 bases each). The CDR3 is made up of 14 amino acids. Deletions cut 0 bases from V and 3 bases from J, with 10 bases between. Germline CDR1 and CDR2: SGDLS and YYNGEE. CDR3 sequence reads: CASSVGGGNYEQYF. DNA for the CDR3: TGTGCCAGCAGCGTAGGTGGGGGAAACTACGAGCAGTACTTC.

CDR3 sequence (DNA): TGTGCCAGCAGGGGACAGGGTTTCCCACCGAGCTCCTATAATTCACCCCTCCACTTT. Translating it yields CASRGQGFPPSSYNSPLHF. J is TRBJ1-6 and V is TRBV27, with TRBD1 matching over 9 bases. J was trimmed by 0 bases and V by 6 bases; bases with no gene match: 12. The length of the CDR3 is 19 residues. Germline V gives CDR1 MNHEY, CDR2 SMNVEV (reference sequence).

This clone was seen a single time. Other DNA sequences in this sample translate to the same CDR3. The chain employs TRBV27 and TRBJ2-7; perhaps TRBD1 as D (6 bases). The V end lost 4 bases, the J end lost 4 bases, and 8 bases lay between the germline ends. Germline CDR1 and CDR2: MNHEY and SMNVEV (reference sequence). The CDR3 has 12 residues. The CDR3 region is CASSSRGYEQYF. The CDR3 DNA reads TGTGCCAGCAGTTCAAGGGGGTACGAGCAGTACTTC.

V and J are TRBV9 and TRBJ1-5; TRBD1 matches at 7 bases. Trimming took 4 bases from V and 6 from J; bases not matched to a gene: 7. CDR3 length equals 14 residues. Germline V lookup: CDR1 SGDLS, CDR2 YYNGEE. CDR3 sequence: CASSSGGIGQPQHF. Here the CDR3 DNA reads TGTGCCAGCAGCTCAGGGGGGATCGGTCAGCCCCAGCATTTT.